What follows are 28 T cell receptor beta chains derived from one specimen sequenced in a study of cytomegalovirus exposure and HLA in healthy donors (dated by TCRdb to the late 2010s). Receptor libraries were prepared by the immunoSEQ multiplex PCR assay. For the multiplex PCR, a mixture combining 60 forward primers for TCR Vbeta segments and 13 reverse primers for TCR Jbeta segments was used. In TCRdb, the immuneACCESS table is reduced to in-frame sequences with V and J assigned. These tables do not hold every clone; where another copy was compared, an unresolved V gene accounts for under half, and the others remain unexplained. A total of around 100,000 clones appear in this sample, roughly 80% of them only once. Roughly 4% of the sample is in the top ten clones. The sample taken for sequencing was PBMCs. Receptor source: a man over 45 in good health and CMV-seropositive.

This chain joins TRBV15 and TRBJ1-2; D gene uncertain. CDR1 LNHNV and CDR2 YYDKDF come from the germline V gene (reference sequence). The CDR3 runs 14 residues. Trimming left V 0 bases short and J 6 bases short, with 11 bases between. CDR3 amino acids: CATSRDFRGDGYTF. The CDR3 region has the DNA TGTGCCACCAGCAGAGATTTTCGGGGAGATGGCTACACCTTC.

J is TRBJ2-7 and V is TRBV10-3; the match to TRBD2 covers 12 bases. V was pared by 7 bases and J by 3 bases, with 7 bases of the junction left unmatched. This CDR3 has 15 residues. Germline V CDR1 and CDR2: ENHRY, SYGVKD. This chain's CDR3 is CAINPSGRADYEQYF. The CDR3 nucleotides are TGTGCCATCAATCCTAGCGGGAGGGCCGACTACGAGCAGTACTTC.

V is TRBV10-3 and J is TRBJ2-5; 9 bases are shared with TRBD2. The CDR3 runs 15 residues. V shed 4 bases and J 2 bases; nucleotides not matched to a gene: 5. CDR1 is ENHRY and CDR2 is SYGVKD in the germline V gene. The CDR3 reads CAISAQTSGQETQYF. CDR3 DNA: TGTGCCATCAGTGCACAGACTAGCGGACAAGAGACCCAGTACTTC.

This chain connects TRBV18 to TRBJ2-5, with a weak D call TRBD1 (6 bases). V lost 2 bases and J 1 base, leaving 11 bases between the germline ends. The CDR3 is 15 residues long. CDR1 and CDR2 from the germline V gene are KGHSH and LQKENI. The CDR3: CASSPLVRGQETQYF. The CDR3 nucleotides read TGTGCCAGCTCACCATTGGTCAGGGGCCAAGAGACCCAGTACTTC. The full variable domain, in which reference TRBV18 and TRBJ2-5 provide the parts outside the CDR3, is NAGVMQNPRHLVRRRGQEARLRCSPMKGHSHVYWYRQLPEEGLKFMVYLQKENIIDESGMPKERFSAEFPKEGPSILRIQQVVRGDSAAYFCASSPLVRGQETQYFGPGTRLLVL.

This sequence joins TRBV27 and TRBJ2-7; D is uncertain. V was pared by 3 bases and J by 0 bases, with 9 bases between. Per germline, CDR1 MNHEY and CDR2 SMNVEV (reference sequence). There are 14 residues in the CDR3. The CDR3 region is CASSLSTDSYEQYF. CDR3 DNA sequence: TGTGCCAGCAGTTTGTCCACAGACTCCTACGAGCAGTACTTC.

The chain links TRBV7-6 to TRBJ1-2; 7 nucleotides agree with TRBD1. J was trimmed by 7 bases and V by 2 bases; bases with no gene match: 10. CDR1 is SGHVS, CDR2 FNYEAQ, per germline. The CDR3 length is 15 residues. CDR3 loop: CASSLQEGAGFGYTF. The CDR3 coding sequence is TGTGCCAGCAGCTTACAAGAGGGGGCCGGCTTTGGCTACACCTTC.

This clone was observed once. V gene TRBV9 combines with J gene TRBJ2-1; 11 nucleotides line up with TRBD2. Germline values: CDR1 SGDLS, CDR2 YYNGEE. The CDR3 loop spans 16 amino acids. The J segment lost 4 bases and the V segment lost 4 bases, leaving 7 bases of the junction unmatched. The CDR3 region has the DNA TGTGCCAGCAGCCCCCGACTAGCGGGGCGGTACAATGAGCAGTTCTTC. Translated, it gives CASSPRLAGRYNEQFF. Full variable domain (outside the CDR3, taken from reference TRBV9 and TRBJ2-1): DSGVTQTPKHLITATGQRVTLRCSPRSGDLSVYWYQQSLDQGLQFLIQYYNGEERAKGNILERFSAQQFPDLHSELNLSSLELGDSALYFCASSPRLAGRYNEQFFGPGTRLTVL.

The chain recombines TRBV6-5 with TRBJ1-6, with 9 bases fitting TRBD1. CDR3 size: 16 residues. Germline V gives CDR1 MNHEY, CDR2 SVGAGI. Trimming at V came to 0 bases and at J to 7 bases, leaving 4 bases not matched to a gene. CDR3 in DNA: TGTGCCAGCAGTTACTCGGGACAGGGATCGAATTCACCCCTCCACTTT. It codes for CASSYSGQGSNSPLHF.

The count of this clone is one. V usage is TRBV11-3 and J usage is TRBJ2-1; D unresolved. CDR3 length equals 15 residues. From germline, CDR1 is SGHNT and CDR2 YENEEA. V shed 1 base and J shed 0 bases, with 7 bases lying between them. The DNA for the CDR3 is TGTGCCAGCAGCTTAGTTCCCAGCTCCTACAATGAGCAGTTCTTC. It codes for CASSLVPSSYNEQFF.

The chain has TRBV9 and TRBJ2-3, with 8 bases identical to TRBD2. This CDR3 has 16 amino acids. After removal of 6 bases from V and 4 bases from J, the junction contained 13 bases not matched to a gene. Germline V CDR1 and CDR2: SGDLS, YYNGEE. CDR3 in DNA: TGTGCCAGCAATCCTGTCCCCGCGGGAGGCCCAGATACGCAGTATTTT. It codes for CASNPVPAGGPDTQYF.

CDR3 DNA sequence: TGTGCCTGGACGAAACGGGAGGAGTATAATGAGCAGTTCTTC. Amino acid sequence: CAWTKREEYNEQFF. The genes are TRBV30 and TRBJ2-1, with 7 bases that match TRBD2. The germline CDR1 and CDR2 sequences are GTSNPN and SVGIG (reference sequence). J gave up 7 bases and V 4 bases, and 10 bases lay outside the gene matches. The CDR3 runs to 14 residues.

The chain employs TRBV10-3 and TRBJ2-1; 11 bases agree with TRBD2. The J segment lost 3 bases and the V segment lost 3 bases, leaving 7 bases of the junction unmatched. Looked up from germline, CDR1 is ENHRY and CDR2 is SYGVKD. This CDR3 contains 17 residues. In nucleotides, the CDR3 is TGTGCCATCAGTGACCACAAAGGGACTAGCGGCTACAATGAGCAGTTCTTC. Translated, it gives CAISDHKGTSGYNEQFF.

The rearrangement joins TRBV6-4 to TRBJ2-2; 7 bases map to TRBD2. CDR3 length equals 16 residues. The germline CDR1 and CDR2 sequences are MRHNA and SNTAGT. Trimming took 6 bases from V and 6 from J; bases not matched to a gene: 13. The CDR3 DNA reads TGTGCCAGCAGCCCCGATATAGCGGGTCGATCCGGGGAGCTGTTTTTT. Translation: CASSPDIAGRSGELFF.

The count of this clone is one. This rearrangement joins TRBV28 to TRBJ2-4; 7 bases are shared with TRBD1. The V and J ends lost 6 bases and 1 base, in that order; junction bases with no gene match: 6. The CDR3 contains 15 residues. CDR1 and CDR2 from the germline V gene are MDHEN and SYDVKM. Here the CDR3 reads CASSGTDAAKNIQYF. Written as DNA, the CDR3 is TGTGCCAGCAGCGGGACAGACGCCGCCAAAAACATTCAGTACTTC.

This rearrangement joins TRBV6-4 to TRBJ2-2; 9 bases align to TRBD1. With V trimmed by 2 bases and J by 4 bases, 8 bases remained unmatched. The CDR3 loop spans 17 amino acids. Germline assignment: CDR1 MRHNA and CDR2 SNTAGT. The CDR3 nucleotides are TGTGCCAGCAGTGACCGTCGACAGGGGGAGAGCACCGGGGAGCTGTTTTTT. Protein product: CASSDRRQGESTGELFF.

This chain links TRBV10-3 with TRBJ1-1; D not resolved. This CDR3 has 15 residues. Germline V CDR1 and CDR2: ENHRY, SYGVKD. V lost 2 bases and J lost 5, with 15 bases in between. This chain's CDR3 is CAISEPPGLGTEAFF. DNA for the CDR3: TGTGCCATCAGTGAGCCGCCGGGGTTGGGGACTGAAGCTTTCTTT.

The V and J genes are TRBV21-1 and TRBJ2-7; the table's D gene call, TRBD2, was not cross checked with the DNA. TRBV21-1 is noted as a pseudogene. There are 13 residues in the CDR3. Here the CDR3 DNA reads TGTGCCAGCACCTCGACTAGACCCTACGAGCAGTACTTC. Protein: CASTSTRPYEQYF.

In DNA form, the CDR3 reads TGTGCCAGCACCCCCGGGACTAGCCCCTACAATGAGCAGTTCTTC. This translates into CASTPGTSPYNEQFF. The rearrangement joins TRBV25-1 to TRBJ2-1; 9 bases map to TRBD2. The V gene end was trimmed by 7 bases and the J gene end by 2 bases; junction bases not matched to a gene: 6. The CDR3 runs 15 residues. Per germline, CDR1 MGHDK and CDR2 SYGVNS.

The chain combines TRBV5-1 with TRBJ2-2; the match to TRBD2 covers 14 bases. The CDR3 covers 17 residues. The germline V gene encodes CDR1 SGHRS and CDR2 YFSETQ. Trimming cost V 0 bases and J 5 bases; bases outside gene matches: 3. CDR3 bases: TGCGCCAGCAGCTTGGGGGGACTAGCGGGAGATACCGGGGAGCTGTTTTTT. Its protein product is CASSLGGLAGDTGELFF.

In this sample, this clone turned up a few times. The chain links TRBV7-3 to TRBJ2-1; 10 nucleotides line up with TRBD1. V dropped 4 bases and J dropped 6; count of bases not matched to a gene: 12. Germline values: CDR1 SGHTA, CDR2 FQGTGA. This CDR3 has 17 residues. CDR3 DNA sequence: TGTGCCAGCAGCTCCGCCATTGGGACAGGGGACATCAATGAGCAGTTCTTC. It yields the protein CASSSAIGTGDINEQFF.

This clone was seen a handful of times. The chain recombines TRBV6-5 with TRBJ1-3; no firm D call. Looked up from germline, CDR1 is MNHEY and CDR2 is SVGAGI. Trimming left V 7 bases short and J 0 bases short, with 7 bases between. CDR3 length: 13 residues. The CDR3 protein is CASTQLSGNTIYF. CDR3 DNA: TGTGCCAGCACGCAACTCTCTGGAAACACCATATATTTT.

The chain uses TRBV6-4 and TRBJ2-5; D gene ambiguous. Germline CDR1 and CDR2: MRHNA and SNTAGT. The V end was cut by 0 bases, the J end by 5 bases, with 7 bases between. The CDR3 runs 13 residues. Here the CDR3 DNA reads TGTGCCAGCAGTGACTCACGCGGTGAGACCCAGTACTTC. It translates to CASSDSRGETQYF.

The V and J genes are TRBV19 and TRBJ1-1, with D perhaps matching TRBD1 (5 bases). The germline V gene encodes CDR1 LNHDA and CDR2 SQIVND (reference sequence). The V end lost 8 bases, the J end lost 1 base, and 11 bases lay between the germline ends. The CDR3 sequence is 13 residues long. CDR3 DNA sequence: TGTGCCAGTGGGTATAGGGGGAACACTGAAGCTTTCTTT. This gives the protein CASGYRGNTEAFF.

This clone occurred once. The rearrangement joins TRBV29-1 to TRBJ1-2; 8 bases map to TRBD1. The CDR3 runs 12 residues. The trim removed 6 bases at V and 7 bases at J, leaving 7 bases unmatched. CDR1 and CDR2 (germline): SQVTM, ANQGSEA. DNA for the CDR3: TGCAGCGTAGACAGGGGCCTCGGTGGCTACACCTTC. Translation: CSVDRGLGGYTF. Based on the CDR3 plus reference TRBV29-1 and TRBJ1-2, the full variable domain is SAVISQKPSRDICQRGTSLTIQCQVDSQVTMMFWYRQQPGQSLTLIATANQGSEATYESGFVIDKFPISRPNLTFSTLTVSNMSPEDSSIYLCSVDRGLGGYTFGSGTRLTVV.

This chain connects TRBV9 to TRBJ1-2; D is unclear. Trimming pared 3 bases from V and 4 bases from J, leaving 13 bases between. The CDR3 totals 14 residues. CDR1 SGDLS and CDR2 YYNGEE come from the germline V gene. CDR3 DNA: TGTGCCAGCAGCGGGACCCTGAGGGCCTATGGCTACACCTTC. Protein sequence: CASSGTLRAYGYTF.

The chain carries TRBV27 and TRBJ2-7; 10 bases map to TRBD2. This CDR3 spans 17 amino acids. CDR1 is MNHEY, CDR2 SMNVEV, per germline (reference sequence). V lost 2 bases and J lost 2; bases outside the gene matches: 9. The CDR3 DNA follows: TGTGCCAGCAGTTTACTAGCTAGCGGGAGTCTAGCCTACGAGCAGTACTTC. Protein: CASSLLASGSLAYEQYF.

The chain combines TRBV5-1 with TRBJ1-3, with TRBD1 matching over 7 bases. Trimming at V came to 4 bases and at J to 0 bases, leaving 25 bases not matched to a gene. The CDR3 has 22 amino acids. The germline gives CDR1 SGHRS, CDR2 YFSETQ. The CDR3 DNA reads TGCGCCAGCAGCGCCGACAGGGACGGTAGGATTGGCGCTAATATCTCTGGAAACACCATATATTTT. Amino acid sequence: CASSADRDGRIGANISGNTIYF.

The chain combines TRBV18 with TRBJ2-5; TRBD1 matches at 7 bases. V dropped 4 bases and J dropped 1; count of bases not matched to a gene: 3. The CDR3 loop spans 14 amino acids. Germline V CDR1 and CDR2: KGHSH, LQKENI. CDR3: CASSLDRVQETQYF. The CDR3 DNA reads as TGTGCCAGCTCACTTGACAGGGTCCAAGAGACCCAGTACTTC. The complete variable domain, with remaining parts taken from reference TRBV18 and TRBJ2-5, reads NAGVMQNPRHLVRRRGQEARLRCSPMKGHSHVYWYRQLPEEGLKFMVYLQKENIIDESGMPKERFSAEFPKEGPSILRIQQVVRGDSAAYFCASSLDRVQETQYFGPGTRLLVL.